Below, 8 T cell receptor beta chains from the same sample are listed, as sequenced in a study of blood T cell repertoires in COVID-19. The method was immunoSEQ multiplex PCR; TCRdb's version includes in-frame clones alone and lacks a portion of them. The sample holds tens of thousands of clones, roughly nine tenths seen once. What was sequenced was peripheral blood. All receptors derive from a middle-aged man with active COVID-19.

The genes are TRBV19 and TRBJ1-1; 9 bases are a match to TRBD1. Trimming took 6 bases from V and 3 from J; bases not matched to a gene: 5. The CDR3 is 14 amino acids. The germline gives CDR1 LNHDA, CDR2 SQIVND (reference sequence). For the CDR3, the DNA is TGTGCCAGTAGGAGGGACAGGGACCACACTGAAGCTTTCTTT. It encodes CASRRDRDHTEAFF.

The chain employs TRBV7-9 and TRBJ1-1, with no clear D. Trimming removed 1 base at V and 6 bases at J, with 6 bases between. The CDR3 spans 12 residues. From germline, CDR1 is SEHNR and CDR2 FQNEAQ (reference sequence). CDR3 DNA sequence: TGTGCCAGCAGCTTAGATTATCCTGAAGCTTTCTTT. This codes for CASSLDYPEAFF. Using reference TRBV7-9 and TRBJ1-1 for the parts outside the CDR3, the full variable domain is DTGVSQNPRHKITKRGQNVTFRCDPISEHNRLYWYRQTLGQGPEFLTYFQNEAQLEKSRLLSDRFSAERPKGSFSTLEIQRTEQGDSAMYLCASSLDYPEAFFGQGTRLTVV.

The chain uses TRBV19 and TRBJ1-4, with D perhaps TRBD1 (5 bases). Trimming stripped 6 bases from V and 1 base from J, with 18 bases between. The CDR3 consists of 17 residues. Germline V gene sequence: CDR1 LNHDA, CDR2 SQIVND (reference sequence). The DNA for the CDR3 is TGTGCCAGTAGCGGCGACCCCTCAGGGAAAACTAATGAAAAACTGTTTTTT. It codes for CASSGDPSGKTNEKLFF. The full variable domain, in which reference TRBV19 and TRBJ1-4 provide the parts outside the CDR3, is DGGITQSPKYLFRKEGQNVTLSCEQNLNHDAMYWYRQDPGQGLRLIYYSQIVNDFQKGDIAEGYSVSREKKESFPLTVTSAQKNPTAFYLCASSGDPSGKTNEKLFFGSGTQLSVL.

The genes are TRBV19 and TRBJ2-2, with 8 bases matching TRBD1. With V trimmed by 5 bases and J by 0 bases, 5 bases remained unmatched. This CDR3 comprises 16 residues. Germline V CDR1 and CDR2: LNHDA, SQIVND (reference sequence). CDR3 protein: CASSVDRVSNTGELFF. CDR3 nucleotides: TGTGCCAGTAGTGTGGACAGGGTTTCGAACACCGGGGAGCTGTTTTTT.

This sequence joins TRBV2 and TRBJ2-5, with 10 bases that match TRBD2. Trimming removed 3 bases from V and 4 bases from J; junction bases left unmatched: 8. The CDR3 spans 16 residues. Germline V lookup: CDR1 SNHLY, CDR2 FYNNEI. CDR3 DNA sequence: TGTGCCAGCAGTGAGGGCAGCGGGAGGGAGGGAGAGACCCAGTACTTC. It specifies CASSEGSGREGETQYF. The entire variable domain, with the rest obtained from reference TRBV2 and TRBJ2-5, is as follows: EPEVTQTPSHQVTQMGQEVILRCVPISNHLYFYWYRQILGQKVEFLVSFYNNEISEKSEIFDDQFSVERPDGSNFTLKIRSTKLEDSAMYFCASSEGSGREGETQYFGPGTRLLVL.

The gene calls are TRBV3-1 (or the pseudogene TRBV3-2) and TRBJ1-2; no clear D gene. Germline V gives CDR1 LGHDT, CDR2 YNNKEL (reference sequence). Trimming cost V 4 bases and J 1 base, with 4 bases left between them. The CDR3 is 12 residues long. For the CDR3, the DNA is TGTGCCAGCAGCCGGCTTAACTATGGCTACACCTTC. It is translated as CASSRLNYGYTF.

The gene calls are TRBV27 and TRBJ2-2; 8 nucleotides match TRBD2. Looked up from germline, CDR1 is MNHEY and CDR2 is SMNVEV (reference sequence). The CDR3 loop spans 17 amino acids. J lost 2 bases, V lost 4 bases, and 9 bases had no gene match. The CDR3 region has the DNA TGTGCCAGCAGTTCCCCGGGTAGCGGGGCTAACACCGGGGAGCTGTTTTTT. Translating gives CASSSPGSGANTGELFF.

V usage is TRBV7-2 and J usage is TRBJ1-2; D is unresolved. V shed 1 base and J shed 4 bases, with 13 bases lying between them. The germline V gene has CDR1 SGHTA and CDR2 FQGNSA. This CDR3 contains 15 residues. Here the CDR3 reads CASSLEIPDSYGYTF. CDR3 DNA: TGTGCCAGCAGCTTAGAAATCCCAGATTCCTATGGCTACACCTTC.